Below, 20 T cell receptor beta chains from the same sample are listed, as sequenced in a study of technical replicates of blood from several donors. Some clones are missing from TCRdb's copy, which holds only in-frame ones; the method was immunoSEQ multiplex PCR. The sample lists over 50,000 clones, over 75% occurring once. Sequencing was carried out using PBMCs. These receptor sequences come from a human donor in good health. Some clones in this sample may be carry-over from other donors' samples.

The J gene is TRBJ2-7, the V gene TRBV5-1; no clear D. CDR3 length equals 13 residues. Germline CDR1 SGHRS, CDR2 YFSETQ. The V and J ends lost 0 bases and 9 bases respectively, with 13 bases between them. Here the CDR3 reads CASSLALLTTQYF. In DNA, the CDR3 is TGCGCCAGCAGCTTGGCCTTATTGACAACGCAGTACTTC.

The genes are TRBV4-1 and TRBJ1-6; D remains unclear. This CDR3 comprises 15 residues. The germline V gene has CDR1 MGHRA and CDR2 YSYEKL. V shed 2 bases and J shed 9 bases, with 14 bases lying between them. The CDR3 DNA follows: TGCGCCAGCAGCCAACCGCCCCCGGGAGGTTCACCCCTCCACTTT. Translating it yields CASSQPPPGGSPLHF.

The V and J genes are TRBV5-6 and TRBJ2-7; no definite D call. The CDR3 spans 13 residues. The V gene lost 7 bases and the J gene lost 6 bases, with 17 bases spanning the gap. CDR1 SGHDT and CDR2 YYEEEE come from the germline V gene. CDR3 amino acids: CASGANYGREQYF. As DNA, the CDR3 is TGTGCCAGCGGAGCTAACTACGGCCGCGAGCAGTACTTC.

V usage is TRBV5-5 and J usage is TRBJ2-7; 8 bases are shared with TRBD1. Germline CDR1 is SGHKS and CDR2 is YYEKEE (reference sequence). The CDR3 loop spans 16 amino acids. V gave up 4 bases and J gave up 2 bases; unmatched junction bases: 11. The CDR3 protein is CASSHGWGTGPYEQYF. CDR3 nucleotides: TGTGCCAGCAGCCACGGGTGGGGGACAGGACCCTACGAGCAGTACTTC.

The chain uses TRBV5-1 and TRBJ2-3; 11 bases are a match to TRBD2. Germline CDR1 and CDR2: SGHRS and YFSETQ. V was clipped by 0 bases and J by 8 bases; unmatched bases: 5. The CDR3 spans 15 residues. CDR3 in amino acids: CASSLELAGGGTQYF. The CDR3 region has the DNA TGCGCCAGCAGCTTGGAATTAGCGGGAGGGGGTACGCAGTATTTT.

The chain recombines TRBV11-2 with TRBJ1-1, with a tentative D call TRBD1 (5 bases). V gave up 0 bases and J gave up 4 bases, with 15 bases separating them. In germline, CDR1 is SGHAT, CDR2 FQNNGV. This CDR3 has 16 amino acids. CDR3 protein: CASSLDLQGGTTEAFF. The CDR3 nucleotides read TGTGCCAGCAGCTTAGATCTCCAGGGCGGGACCACTGAAGCTTTCTTT.

The J gene is TRBJ2-7, the V gene TRBV27; 11 nucleotides line up with TRBD2. CDR1 is MNHEY and CDR2 is SMNVEV in the germline V gene (reference sequence). There are 17 residues in the CDR3. V gave up 1 base and J gave up 4 bases; unmatched junction bases: 9. CDR3 in amino acids: CASSLLGPSGGSYEQYF. CDR3 sequence (DNA): TGTGCCAGCAGTTTATTGGGGCCTAGCGGGGGGTCATACGAGCAGTACTTC.

The V and J genes are TRBV15 and TRBJ2-1; unclear D gene. With 3 bases removed from V and 0 bases from J, the gap between germline ends came to 21 bases. The germline V gene encodes CDR1 LNHNV and CDR2 YYDKDF (reference sequence). The CDR3 has 19 amino acids. Here the CDR3 reads CATSSEIPAPRHSYNEQFF. As DNA, the CDR3 is TGTGCCACCAGCAGTGAAATCCCCGCCCCACGACACTCCTACAATGAGCAGTTCTTC.

The V call is TRBV4-2, the J call TRBJ2-7; the match to TRBD1 covers 9 bases. CDR3 length: 15 residues. Germline V gene data show CDR1 as LGHNA and CDR2 as YNFKEQ. V lost 2 bases and J lost 2; bases outside the gene matches: 4. As DNA, the CDR3 is TGTGCCAGCAGCCAACGACAGGGGGTCACCTACGAGCAGTACTTC. This sequence encodes CASSQRQGVTYEQYF.

This rearrangement joins TRBV7-9 to TRBJ2-3, with 10 bases lining up with TRBD1. J was trimmed by 3 bases and V by 4 bases; bases with no gene match: 4. This CDR3 is 15 amino acids long. Germline V lookup: CDR1 SEHNR, CDR2 FQNEAQ (reference sequence). CDR3 in amino acids: CASSWDRGITDTQYF. The CDR3 DNA sequence: TGTGCCAGCAGCTGGGACAGGGGTATAACAGATACGCAGTATTTT. The entire variable domain, with the rest obtained from reference TRBV7-9 and TRBJ2-3, is as follows: DTGVSQNPRHKITKRGQNVTFRCDPISEHNRLYWYRQTLGQGPEFLTYFQNEAQLEKSRLLSDRFSAERPKGSFSTLEIQRTEQGDSAMYLCASSWDRGITDTQYFGPGTRLTVL.

The V call is TRBV19, the J call TRBJ1-1; D perhaps matches TRBD1 (6 bases). Germline values: CDR1 LNHDA, CDR2 SQIVND (reference sequence). The V end was cut by 4 bases, the J end by 5 bases, with 8 bases between. CDR3 size: 12 residues. The CDR3 DNA follows: TGTGCCAGTAGTACCACAGGGACTGAAGCTTTCTTT. Translating gives CASSTTGTEAFF.

This chain uses TRBV11-2 with TRBJ2-7, with 7 positions matching TRBD2. V shed 3 bases, J shed 5 bases, and the junction held 1 base outside the gene matches. This CDR3 is built from 12 residues. CDR1 is SGHAT, CDR2 FQNNGV, per germline. The CDR3 sequence: CASSFGGDEQYF. The DNA of the CDR3 is TGTGCCAGCAGCTTTGGGGGGGACGAGCAGTACTTC.

J is TRBJ1-2 and V is TRBV6-5; D ambiguous. CDR3 length: 12 residues. Germline CDR1 and CDR2: MNHEY and SVGAGI. V was pared by 6 bases and J by 8 bases, with 13 bases between. This chain's CDR3 is CASSPSSGGYTF. CDR3 in DNA: TGTGCCAGCAGCCCATCCTCGGGAGGCTACACCTTC.

The chain combines TRBV27 with TRBJ2-7, with 10 nucleotides matching TRBD2. The CDR3 is made up of 14 amino acids. Germline V gene sequence: CDR1 MNHEY, CDR2 SMNVEV (reference sequence). V lost 4 bases, J lost 5 bases, and 5 bases stayed unmatched. CDR3: CASSSGLAFNEQYF. The CDR3 bases are TGTGCCAGCAGTTCGGGACTAGCGTTCAACGAGCAGTACTTC.

The chain employs TRBV4-1 and TRBJ2-7, with 9 nucleotides matching TRBD2. The junction had 5 bases not matched to a gene; V was cut back by 1 base and J by 7 bases. This CDR3 has 14 amino acids. Germline V gives CDR1 MGHRA, CDR2 YSYEKL. In nucleotides, the CDR3 is TGCGCCAGCAGCCAAGTAGCGGGAGTTGAAGAGCAGTACTTC. Protein product: CASSQVAGVEEQYF.

This clone was counted a few times. The rearrangement links TRBV7-2 to TRBJ2-7; no clear D gene. Looked up from germline, CDR1 is SGHTA and CDR2 is FQGNSA. The CDR3 sequence is 13 residues long. The V end was cut by 0 bases, the J end by 2 bases, with 5 bases between. CDR3 residues: CASSLAEAYEQYF. The CDR3 DNA is TGTGCCAGCAGCTTAGCCGAGGCCTACGAGCAGTACTTC.

This clone was recorded a few times. The chain's CDR3 is CASRGTRTDTQYF. The CDR3 DNA is TGTGCCAGCAGGGGCACCCGCACAGATACGCAGTATTTT. The chain is built from TRBV6-6 and TRBJ2-3; D unresolved. V lost 6 bases and J lost 1, with 8 bases in between. The CDR3 consists of 13 residues. Germline V lookup: CDR1 MNHNY, CDR2 SVGAGI (reference sequence).

The V call is TRBV4-1, the J call TRBJ2-1; unclear D gene. In germline, CDR1 is MGHRA, CDR2 YSYEKL. V lost 0 bases and J lost 3, with 3 bases in between. There are 13 residues in the CDR3. As DNA, the CDR3 is TGCGCCAGCAGCCAAGACGTCTACAATGAGCAGTTCTTC. Its protein is CASSQDVYNEQFF.

The chain combines TRBV7-2 with TRBJ2-2; 9 positions match TRBD1. The CDR3 runs 14 residues. Germline values: CDR1 SGHTA, CDR2 FQGNSA. J was trimmed by 7 bases and V by 8 bases; bases with no gene match: 8. This chain's CDR3 is CASSSQGASGELFF. The CDR3, as DNA: TGTGCCAGCTCCTCACAGGGGGCTAGCGGGGAGCTGTTTTTT.

This sequence joins TRBV2 and TRBJ2-7; TRBD2 agrees at 11 bases. This CDR3 comprises 16 residues. CDR1 is SNHLY, CDR2 FYNNEI, per germline. Unmatched junction bases numbered 12, after V lost 6 bases and J lost 5 bases. CDR3 bases: TGTGCCAGCAGGGAGGTAGCGGGAGGGCCAATCCACGAGCAGTACTTC. It encodes CASREVAGGPIHEQYF.